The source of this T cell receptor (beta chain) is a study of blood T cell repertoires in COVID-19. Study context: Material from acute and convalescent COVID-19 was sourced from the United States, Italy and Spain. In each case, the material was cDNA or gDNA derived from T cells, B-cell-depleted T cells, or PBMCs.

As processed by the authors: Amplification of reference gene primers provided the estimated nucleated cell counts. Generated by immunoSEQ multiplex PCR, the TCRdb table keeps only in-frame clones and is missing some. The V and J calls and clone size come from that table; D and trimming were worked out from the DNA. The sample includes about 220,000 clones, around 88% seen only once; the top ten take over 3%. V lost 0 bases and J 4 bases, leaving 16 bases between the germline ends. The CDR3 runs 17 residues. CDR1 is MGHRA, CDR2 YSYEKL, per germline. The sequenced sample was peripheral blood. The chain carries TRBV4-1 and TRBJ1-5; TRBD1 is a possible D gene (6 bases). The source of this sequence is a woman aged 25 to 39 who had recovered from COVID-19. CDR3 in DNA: TGCGCCAGCAGCCAAGATAGGGGGAAACGGATGAATCAGCCCCAGCATTTT. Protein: CASSQDRGKRMNQPQHF.